These 17 T cell receptor beta chains came from one sample sequenced in a study of T cells in Graves' hyperthyroidism and ophthalmopathy. Amplified regions were TCR beta CDR3 sequences from RNA transcripts. HTBI primers were the set used in a first-round RT-PCR of the TCR CDR3. TCRdb re-called the multiplex PCR reads with MiXCR, one entry per CDR3 protein. The table includes fewer than 450,000 distinct CDR3 sequences, more than 13% detected once. What was sequenced was blood. The receptors were sampled from a man aged 45-65 years with Graves' ophthalmopathy.

This clonotype was found a few times. The rearrangement links TRBV20-1 to TRBJ1-2, with a weak D call TRBD1 (6 bases). The CDR3 spans 13 residues. V lost 0 bases, J lost 4 bases, and 9 bases lay in between. Germline-derived CDR1 and CDR2 are DFQATT and SNEGSKA (reference sequence). In DNA form, the CDR3 reads TGCAGTGCTAGAGACGGACAGCTCTATGGCTACACCTTC. Its protein product is CSARDGQLYGYTF.

This clonotype was counted ten times or more. The chain uses TRBV2 and TRBJ2-1; 7 nucleotides agree with TRBD2. This CDR3 spans 15 amino acids. The V and J ends lost 6 bases and 5 bases, in that order; junction bases with no gene match: 10. CDR1 SNHLY and CDR2 FYNNEI come from the germline V gene. The DNA of the CDR3 is TGTGCCAGCAGCCATCCGGGACTACAAAACAATGAGCAGTTCTTC. Residues: CASSHPGLQNNEQFF.

This clonotype was observed at least ten times. The CDR3 DNA is TGTGCCAGCAGTTTAGCCAGCGCCGGCTCCTACGAGCAGTACTTC. Residues: CASSLASAGSYEQYF. The chain recombines TRBV28 with TRBJ2-7; D not certain. The CDR3 spans 15 residues. Deletions cut 2 bases from V and 0 bases from J, with 11 bases between. Germline values: CDR1 MDHEN, CDR2 SYDVKM. The variable domain in full, with the rest retrieved from reference TRBV28 and TRBJ2-7, is DVKVTQSSRYLVKRTGEKVFLECVQDMDHENMFWYRQDPGLGLRLIYFSYDVKMKEKGDIPEGYSVSREKKERFSLILESASTNQTSMYLCASSLASAGSYEQYFGPGTRLTVT.

This clonotype was observed a handful of times. The CDR3 reads CASSFPGRVETQYF. CDR3 sequence (DNA): TGTGCCAGCAGTTTCCCAGGGAGGGTAGAGACCCAGTACTTC. The rearrangement links TRBV28 to TRBJ2-5; 7 nucleotides align to TRBD2. CDR1 and CDR2 from the germline V gene are MDHEN and SYDVKM. The CDR3 has 14 residues. Trimming at V came to 3 bases and at J to 4 bases, leaving 5 bases not matched to a gene.

This clonotype was observed at least ten times. This rearrangement joins TRBV10-3 to TRBJ1-1; weak D call: TRBD1 (5 bases). Trimming removed 8 bases at V and 1 base at J, with 11 bases between. CDR3 length equals 13 residues. Germline V gene data show CDR1 as ENHRY and CDR2 as SYGVKD. The CDR3 DNA reads as TGTGCCATCGCCAGGGAAGCGAACACTGAAGCTTTCTTT. It specifies CAIAREANTEAFF.

The table lists this clonotype with many counts. The chain employs TRBV27 and TRBJ2-3; 7 positions agree with TRBD1. Per the germline V gene, CDR1 is MNHEY and CDR2 is SMNVEV (reference sequence). Trimming cost V 7 bases and J 1 base; bases outside gene matches: 8. There are 15 residues in the CDR3. CDR3 DNA: TGTGCCAGCAACCTCCTCGGGACAGGCACAGATACGCAGTATTTT. Amino acids: CASNLLGTGTDTQYF.

This clonotype was detected only a few times. The chain is built from TRBV9 and TRBJ2-7; 7 bases fit TRBD2. The J segment lost 3 bases and the V segment lost 2 bases, leaving 8 bases of the junction unmatched. This CDR3 has 15 amino acids. Germline CDR1 reads SGDLS; CDR2 reads YYNGEE. CDR3 in amino acids: CASSVGGGGYYEQYF. CDR3 nucleotides: TGTGCCAGCAGCGTTGGGGGGGGAGGATACTACGAGCAGTACTTC.

This clonotype came up many times. This sequence joins TRBV20-1 and TRBJ2-7; D is uncertain. The ends were cut back, 3 bases at V and 3 bases at J, with 9 bases in the middle. CDR1 is DFQATT and CDR2 is SNEGSKA in the germline V gene (reference sequence). The CDR3 totals 12 residues. Written as DNA, the CDR3 is TGCAGTGCTAGTGCCCAAGACTACGAGCAGTACTTC. Its translation: CSASAQDYEQYF.

This clonotype was recorded at least ten times. The chain combines TRBV11-3 with TRBJ2-3, with 10 nucleotides matching TRBD1. CDR1 and CDR2 from the germline V gene are SGHNT and YENEEA. CDR3 length equals 15 residues. V shed 5 bases and J 2 bases; nucleotides not matched to a gene: 4. CDR3 residues: CASSEGQGHTDTQYF. The DNA of the CDR3 is TGTGCCAGCAGCGAGGGACAGGGGCACACAGATACGCAGTATTTT.

This clonotype was detected only a few times. CDR3 sequence: CASSRRRAGGYYNEQFF. In DNA form, the CDR3 reads TGTGCCAGCAGCAGGAGGCGGGCCGGGGGATATTACAATGAGCAGTTCTTC. The chain is built from TRBV5-8 and TRBJ2-1, with a weak D call TRBD2 (6 bases). The germline gives CDR1 SGHTS, CDR2 YDEGEE. The V end lost 4 bases, the J end lost 4 bases, and 21 bases lay between the germline ends. The CDR3 totals 17 residues.

About this clonotype itself: This may come from a read error, since a much larger clone is one base off. The chain uses TRBV7-6 and TRBJ2-1; 11 nucleotides align to TRBD2. V was clipped by 7 bases and J by 7 bases; unmatched bases: 9. Looked up from germline, CDR1 is SGHVS and CDR2 is FNYEAQ. The CDR3 has 15 amino acids. The CDR3: CASNDTSGRGNEQFF. The CDR3, as DNA: TGTGCCAGCAACGATACTAGCGGGAGAGGTAATGAGCAGTTCTTC.

There are many counts of this clonotype. The chain employs TRBV27 and TRBJ1-1; D call uncertain. CDR3 length: 17 amino acids. The germline V gene encodes CDR1 MNHEY and CDR2 SMNVEV (reference sequence). V was cut by 0 bases and J by 1 base, with 15 bases left in between. The CDR3 here is CASSLSMRSQRNTEAFF. CDR3 coding DNA: TGTGCCAGCAGTTTATCGATGCGGTCACAGAGGAACACTGAAGCTTTCTTT.

This clonotype was observed many times. J is TRBJ2-3 and V is TRBV20-1; 7 positions agree with TRBD1. This CDR3 comprises 14 residues. Unmatched junction bases numbered 8, after V lost 5 bases and J lost 3 bases. Germline V gene data show CDR1 as DFQATT and CDR2 as SNEGSKA (reference sequence). The CDR3 coding sequence is TGCAGTGCTCTAAACAGGGGCAGGACAGATACGCAGTATTTT. Amino acids: CSALNRGRTDTQYF.

The sample holds a few counts of this clonotype. The chain is built from TRBV12-3 or TRBV12-4 and TRBJ1-5; 9 bases match TRBD1. J was trimmed by 6 bases and V by 6 bases; bases with no gene match: 6. CDR3 length equals 14 residues. The CDR3 DNA is TGTGCCAGCAGGCCCGGGACAGGGAGTCAGCCCCAGCATTTT. This codes for CASRPGTGSQPQHF.

This sequence joins TRBV4-1 and TRBJ2-5, with TRBD2 matching 9 bases. V dropped 4 bases and J dropped 2; count of bases not matched to a gene: 14. Germline-derived CDR1 and CDR2 are MGHRA and YSYEKL. The CDR3 is made up of 18 amino acids. The CDR3 DNA follows: TGCGCCAGCAGCCTATTCTTGGGGCAGCGGGAGGCGCAAGAGACCCAGTACTTC. Protein product: CASSLFLGQREAQETQYF.

In this sample, this clonotype turned up a few times. This chain links TRBV5-8 with TRBJ2-1; D is perhaps TRBD2 (6 bases). V dropped 3 bases and J dropped 7 bases, with 29 bases sitting between them. The germline V gene encodes CDR1 SGHTS and CDR2 YDEGEE. The CDR3 runs 19 residues. CDR3 loop: CASSWLQGLSVTLGNEQFF. In DNA form, the CDR3 reads TGTGCCAGCAGCTGGCTCCAGGGACTTTCCGTCACTCTAGGGAATGAGCAGTTCTTC.

This clonotype has only a few counts. The chain employs TRBV30 and TRBJ2-6; tentatively, D is TRBD1 (5 bases). The CDR3 has 16 residues. Trimming left V 2 bases short and J 1 base short, with 12 bases between. CDR1 is GTSNPN, CDR2 SVGIG, per germline (reference sequence). The CDR3 nucleotides read TGTGCCTGGAGTAGGGGCGGTCTTTCTGGGGCCAACGTCCTGACTTTC. Amino acid sequence: CAWSRGGLSGANVLTF.